This entry concerns a single T cell receptor beta chain. What it binds is not known. The sample originates from a study of T cell repertoires in cytomegalovirus infection. TCRdb re-derived calls from the reads in MiXCR, one entry per CDR3 protein. The top ten hold around 12% of the sample, which has about 830,000 distinct CDR3 sequences, 30% to 35% seen once. Deletions cut 5 bases from V and 6 bases from J, with 13 bases between. Germline CDR1 is MDHEN and CDR2 is SYDVKM. CDR3 length: 13 amino acids. Findings and limits, study-wide: Adding up the frequency of public TCR beta families identified people who carried CMV plus the relevant HLA. Clonotype analysis showed dominance of the ex vivo response by HLA-C-restricted CMV-specific TCR beta clonotypes.

The receptor comes from a human donor in good health (CMV status not recorded). Some clones in this sample may be carry-over from other donors' samples. Here the sequenced sample was cultured CD8+ T cells from PBMCs, taken from culture after CMV antigen stimulation. The rearrangement links TRBV28 to TRBJ1-2, with unresolved D. DNA of the CDR3: TGTGCCAGCAGTCCTGGACGGGGAAATGGCTACACCTTC. This gives the protein CASSPGRGNGYTF.